Included here is one T cell receptor (beta chain) sequence, with context. Germline loops: CDR1 SGHVS, CDR2 FQNEAQ. The V end was cut by 10 bases, the J end by 0 bases, with 16 bases between. The CDR3 has 15 amino acids. This sample was included in a study of tumor-infiltrating lymphocytes in oesophageal squamous cell carcinoma. TCRdb ran MiXCR on the PCR reads and lists one entry per CDR3 protein. The profile shows about 16,000 distinct CDR3 sequences, roughly 47% of them singletons. The chain links TRBV7-8 to TRBJ2-1, with D hard to call. The sequencing sample was made of esophageal tumor tissue. The sequence was obtained from a male donor with esophageal squamous cell carcinoma. The CDR3 DNA follows: TGTGCCATCAAGGGTGCGTCTCTCTCCTACAATGAGCAGTTCTTC. Translation gives CAIKGASLSYNEQFF.